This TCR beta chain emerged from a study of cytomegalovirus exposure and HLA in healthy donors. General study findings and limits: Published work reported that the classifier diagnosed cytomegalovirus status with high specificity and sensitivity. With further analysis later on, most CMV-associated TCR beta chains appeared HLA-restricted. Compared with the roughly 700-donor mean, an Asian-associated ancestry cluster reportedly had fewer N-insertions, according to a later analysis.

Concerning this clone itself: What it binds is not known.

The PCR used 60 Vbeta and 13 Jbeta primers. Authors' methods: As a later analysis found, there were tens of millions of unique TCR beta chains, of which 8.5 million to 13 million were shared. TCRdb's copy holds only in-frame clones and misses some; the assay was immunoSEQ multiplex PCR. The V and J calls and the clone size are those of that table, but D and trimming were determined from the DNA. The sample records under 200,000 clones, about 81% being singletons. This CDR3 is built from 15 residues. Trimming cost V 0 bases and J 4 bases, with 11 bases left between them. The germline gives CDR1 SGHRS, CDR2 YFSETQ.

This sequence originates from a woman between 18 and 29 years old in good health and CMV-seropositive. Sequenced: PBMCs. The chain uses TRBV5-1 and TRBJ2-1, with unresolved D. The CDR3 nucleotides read TGCGCCAGCAGCTTGGAGAGCCAAAGTTACAATGAGCAGTTCTTC. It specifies CASSLESQSYNEQFF.